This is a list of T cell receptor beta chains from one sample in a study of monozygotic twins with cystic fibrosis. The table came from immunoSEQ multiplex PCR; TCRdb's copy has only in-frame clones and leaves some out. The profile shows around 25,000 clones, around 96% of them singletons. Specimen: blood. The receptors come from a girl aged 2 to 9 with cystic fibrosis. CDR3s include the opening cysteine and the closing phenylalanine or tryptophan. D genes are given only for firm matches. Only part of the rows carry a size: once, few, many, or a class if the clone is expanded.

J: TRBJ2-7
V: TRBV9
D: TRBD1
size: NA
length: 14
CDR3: CASSWTGDSYEQYF
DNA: TGTGCCAGCAGCTGGACAGGGGACTCCTACGAGCAGTACTTC

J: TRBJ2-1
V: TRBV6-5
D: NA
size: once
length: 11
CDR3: CASSANNEQFF
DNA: TGTGCCAGCAGCGCTAACAATGAGCAGTTCTTC

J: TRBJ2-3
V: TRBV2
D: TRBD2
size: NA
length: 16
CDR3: CASSEGLAGDYNTQYF
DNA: TGTGCCAGCAGTGAAGGGCTAGCGGGTGACTATAATACGCAGTATTTT

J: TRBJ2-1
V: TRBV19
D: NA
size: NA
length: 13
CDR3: CATSRTAYNEQFF
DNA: TGTGCCACTTCACGGACAGCCTACAATGAGCAGTTCTTC

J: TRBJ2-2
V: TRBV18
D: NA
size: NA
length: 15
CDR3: CASSRDGTYTGELFF
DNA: TGTGCCAGCTCACGGGACGGGACGTACACCGGGGAGCTGTTTTTT

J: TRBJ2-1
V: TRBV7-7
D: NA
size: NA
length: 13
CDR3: CASSSKPSGKQFF
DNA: TGTGCCAGCAGCTCCAAGCCATCGGGTAAGCAGTTCTTC

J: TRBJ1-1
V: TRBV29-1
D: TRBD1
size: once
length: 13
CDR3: CSVGDRWRTEAFF
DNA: TGCAGCGTGGGGGACAGGTGGAGGACTGAAGCTTTCTTT

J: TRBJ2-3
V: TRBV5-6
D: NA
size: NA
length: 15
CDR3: CASSYSGWGTDTQYF
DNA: TGTGCCAGCAGCTACTCCGGGTGGGGCACAGATACGCAGTATTTT

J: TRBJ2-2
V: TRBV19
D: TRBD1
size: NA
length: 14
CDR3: CASRGQGLTGELFF
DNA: TGTGCCAGTAGGGGACAGGGGCTCACCGGGGAGCTGTTTTTT

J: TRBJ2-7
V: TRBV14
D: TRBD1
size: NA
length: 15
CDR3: CASSQETGWPYEQYF
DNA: TGTGCCAGCAGCCAAGAGACAGGGTGGCCCTACGAGCAGTACTTC

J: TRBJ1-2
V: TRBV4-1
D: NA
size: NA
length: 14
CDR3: CASSQVTRPYGYTF
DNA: TGCGCCAGCAGCCAAGTAACGCGACCCTATGGCTACACCTTC

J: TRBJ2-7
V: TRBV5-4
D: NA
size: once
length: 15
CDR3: CASSFRGRRSYEQYF
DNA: TGTGCCAGCAGCTTCCGGGGGAGGCGCTCCTACGAGCAGTACTTC

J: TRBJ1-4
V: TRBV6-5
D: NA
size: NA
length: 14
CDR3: CASRSHRDFEKLFF
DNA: TGTGCCAGCAGATCTCACAGGGATTTCGAAAAACTGTTTTTT

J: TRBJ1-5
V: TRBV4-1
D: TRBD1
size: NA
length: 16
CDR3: CASSQMGQGSNQPQHF
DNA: TGCGCCAGCAGCCAGATGGGACAGGGAAGCAATCAGCCCCAGCATTTT

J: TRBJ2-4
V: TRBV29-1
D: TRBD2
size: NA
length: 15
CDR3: CSVEWTSGSRNIQYF
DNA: TGCAGCGTCGAATGGACTAGCGGGAGCAGAAACATTCAGTACTTC

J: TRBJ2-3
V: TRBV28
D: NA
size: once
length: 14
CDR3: CASSLLGGTDTQYF
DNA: TGTGCCAGCAGTTTATTGGGGGGCACAGATACGCAGTATTTT

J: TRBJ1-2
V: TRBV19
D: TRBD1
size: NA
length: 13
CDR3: CASIQDRAYGYTF
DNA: TGTGCCAGTATCCAAGACAGGGCCTATGGCTACACCTTC

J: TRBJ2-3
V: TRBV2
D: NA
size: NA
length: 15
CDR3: CASSEQAARTDTQYF
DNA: TGTGCCAGCAGTGAACAAGCGGCCCGCACAGATACGCAGTATTTT

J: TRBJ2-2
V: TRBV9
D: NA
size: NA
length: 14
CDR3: CASSEGTWTGELFF
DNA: TGTGCCAGCAGCGAGGGGACGTGGACCGGGGAGCTGTTTTTT

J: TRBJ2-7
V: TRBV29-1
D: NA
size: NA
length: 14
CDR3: CSVPQGSSSYEQYF
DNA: TGCAGCGTCCCTCAGGGGAGCTCCTCCTACGAGCAGTACTTC

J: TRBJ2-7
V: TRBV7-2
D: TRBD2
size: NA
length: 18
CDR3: CASSLALRTSGIGHEQYF
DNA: TGTGCCAGCAGCTTAGCCCTCCGGACTAGCGGGATAGGACACGAGCAGTACTTC

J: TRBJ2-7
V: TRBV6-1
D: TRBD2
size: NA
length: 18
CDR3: CASSEGVMGSGRRYEQYF
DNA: TGTGCCAGCAGTGAAGGGGTGATGGGGAGCGGGAGAAGGTACGAGCAGTACTTC

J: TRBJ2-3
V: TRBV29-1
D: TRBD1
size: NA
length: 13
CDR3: CSVARDRADTQYF
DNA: TGCAGCGTAGCACGGGACAGGGCCGATACGCAGTATTTT

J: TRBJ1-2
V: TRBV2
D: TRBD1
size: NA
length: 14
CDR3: CARNPTGGNYGYTF
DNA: TGTGCCAGGAACCCGACAGGGGGTAACTATGGCTACACCTTC

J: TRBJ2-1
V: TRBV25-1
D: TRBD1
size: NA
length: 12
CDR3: CASDRGDNEQFF
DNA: TGTGCCAGCGACAGGGGGGACAATGAGCAGTTCTTC

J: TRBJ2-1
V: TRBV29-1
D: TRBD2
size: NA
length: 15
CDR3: CSGDGTSGQYNEQFF
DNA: TGCAGCGGAGACGGGACTAGCGGACAATACAATGAGCAGTTCTTC

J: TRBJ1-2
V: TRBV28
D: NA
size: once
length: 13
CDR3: CASTPVATYGYTF
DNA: TGTGCCAGCACGCCTGTGGCAACCTATGGCTACACCTTC

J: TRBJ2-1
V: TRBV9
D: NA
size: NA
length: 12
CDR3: CAPTVSYNEQFF
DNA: TGTGCCCCCACCGTCTCCTACAATGAGCAGTTCTTC

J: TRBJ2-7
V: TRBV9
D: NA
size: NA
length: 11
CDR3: CASSGTGGQYF
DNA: TGTGCCAGCAGCGGTACCGGCGGGCAGTACTTC

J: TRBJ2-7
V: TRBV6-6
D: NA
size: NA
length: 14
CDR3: CASQRGEGSYEQYF
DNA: TGTGCCAGCCAGAGAGGGGAAGGCTCCTACGAGCAGTACTTC

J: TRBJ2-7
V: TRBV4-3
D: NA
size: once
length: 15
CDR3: CASSQEYGRGYEQYF
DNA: TGCGCCAGCAGCCAAGAGTACGGGAGAGGTTACGAGCAGTACTTC

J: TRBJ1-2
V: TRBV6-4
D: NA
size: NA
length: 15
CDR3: CASSDLQGTSYGYTF
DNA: TGTGCCAGCAGTGACCTCCAGGGGACATCATATGGCTACACCTTC

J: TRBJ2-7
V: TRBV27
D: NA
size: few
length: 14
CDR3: CASSSRLQGYEQYF
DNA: TGTGCCAGCAGTTCTCGATTACAGGGCTACGAGCAGTACTTC

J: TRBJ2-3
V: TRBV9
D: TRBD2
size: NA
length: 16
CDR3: CASRQISGAYTDTQYF
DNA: TGTGCCAGCAGACAAATTAGCGGGGCCTACACAGATACGCAGTATTTT

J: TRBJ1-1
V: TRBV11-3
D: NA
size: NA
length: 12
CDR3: CASSVSLTEAFF
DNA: TGTGCCAGCAGCGTAAGCCTCACTGAAGCTTTCTTT

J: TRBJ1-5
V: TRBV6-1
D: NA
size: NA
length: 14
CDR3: CASSESRGNQPQHF
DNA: TGTGCCAGCAGTGAATCTAGAGGAAATCAGCCCCAGCATTTT

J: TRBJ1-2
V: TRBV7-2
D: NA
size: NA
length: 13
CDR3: CASSAYREGGYTF
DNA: TGTGCCAGCAGCGCGTACAGGGAAGGCGGCTACACCTTC

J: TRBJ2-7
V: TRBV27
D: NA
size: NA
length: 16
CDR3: CASSFHPGRLVWEQYF
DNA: TGTGCCAGCAGTTTCCACCCCGGGCGGCTCGTCTGGGAGCAGTACTTC

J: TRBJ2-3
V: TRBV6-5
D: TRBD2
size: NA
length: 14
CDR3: CASTQAGATDTQYF
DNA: TGTGCCAGCACCCAAGCGGGGGCCACAGATACGCAGTATTTT

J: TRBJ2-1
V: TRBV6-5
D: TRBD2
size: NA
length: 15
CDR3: CASSYGGEAPGEQFF
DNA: TGTGCCAGCAGTTATGGGGGGGAGGCCCCTGGTGAGCAGTTCTTC

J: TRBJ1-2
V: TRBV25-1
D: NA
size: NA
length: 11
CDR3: CASTEGWGYTF
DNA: TGTGCCAGCACCGAGGGTTGGGGCTACACCTTC

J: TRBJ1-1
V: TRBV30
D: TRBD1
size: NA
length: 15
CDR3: CAWSISTGGETEAFF
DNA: TGTGCCTGGAGTATTTCCACAGGGGGCGAAACTGAAGCTTTCTTT

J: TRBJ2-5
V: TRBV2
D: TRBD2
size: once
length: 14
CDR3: CASSLAGGQETQYF
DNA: TGTGCCAGCAGCTTAGCGGGAGGCCAAGAGACCCAGTACTTC

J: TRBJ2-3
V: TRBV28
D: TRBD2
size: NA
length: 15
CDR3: CASSLPTSGGDTQYF
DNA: TGTGCCAGCAGTTTACCTACTAGCGGAGGAGATACGCAGTATTTT

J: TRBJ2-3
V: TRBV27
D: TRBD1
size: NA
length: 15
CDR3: CASSLSGRGRDTQYF
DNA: TGTGCCAGCAGTTTATCGGGCAGGGGGCGAGATACGCAGTATTTT

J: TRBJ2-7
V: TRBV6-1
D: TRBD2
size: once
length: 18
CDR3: CASSEKIGLAGGSYEQYF
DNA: TGTGCCAGCAGTGAAAAGATAGGACTAGCGGGAGGCAGCTACGAGCAGTACTTC

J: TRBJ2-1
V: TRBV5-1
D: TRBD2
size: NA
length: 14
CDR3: CASSGTSGSNEQFF
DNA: TGCGCCAGCTCCGGGACTAGCGGGAGTAATGAGCAGTTCTTC

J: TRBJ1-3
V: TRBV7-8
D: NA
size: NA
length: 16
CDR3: CASTPRGLVAGNTIYF
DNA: TGTGCCAGCACCCCGAGGGGGTTAGTTGCTGGAAACACCATATATTTT

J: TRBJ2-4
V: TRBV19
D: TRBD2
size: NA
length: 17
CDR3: CASSIAPEAGNENIQYF
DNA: TGTGCCAGTAGTATAGCTCCGGAAGCGGGAAACGAAAACATTCAGTACTTC

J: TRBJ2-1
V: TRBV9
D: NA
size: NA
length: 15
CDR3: CASSVVGGPYNEQFF
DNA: TGTGCCAGCAGCGTAGTTGGAGGACCCTACAATGAGCAGTTCTTC